The 9 T cell receptor beta chains below were found in one sample sequenced in a study of CD8 T cells in Susac syndrome. The RNA, about 0.5 to 1 ug, was put through reverse transcription using random hexamers. TCRdb reanalysed the immunoSEQ multiplex PCR reads using MiXCR and keeps one entry per CDR3 protein. The sample comprises roughly 200,000 distinct CDR3 sequences, 91% of which are singletons, and approximately 0.086% rests with the top ten. The specimen sequenced was CD4+ T cells from PBMCs. The receptors were sampled from a human donor with Susac syndrome.

The rearrangement links TRBV5-1 to TRBJ2-1; 14 bases fit TRBD2. The ends lost 4 bases at V and 0 bases at J; junction bases unmatched: 6. This CDR3 region has 18 residues. Germline CDR1 and CDR2: SGHRS and YFSETQ. In DNA form, the CDR3 reads TGCGCCAGCAGCCTTCCCGGGACTAGCGGGAGCTCCTACAATGAGCAGTTCTTC. This codes for CASSLPGTSGSSYNEQFF.

The CDR3 reads CASRPAGELWGYTF. The CDR3 DNA reads as TGTGCCAGCAGGCCCGCCGGGGAACTTTGGGGCTACACCTTC. J is TRBJ1-2 and V is TRBV27; D gene unclear. From germline, CDR1 is MNHEY and CDR2 SMNVEV (reference sequence). The V and J ends lost 6 bases and 8 bases respectively, with 19 bases between them. The CDR3 sequence is 14 residues long.

The V and J genes are TRBV2 and TRBJ2-2; maybe TRBD1 (5 bases). Germline V gene data show CDR1 as SNHLY and CDR2 as FYNNEI. The CDR3 runs to 14 residues. The V end was cut by 7 bases, the J end by 5 bases, with 14 bases between. CDR3 coding DNA: TGTGCCAGCACCAAGACCCCAGGGACCGGGGAGCTGTTTTTT. It is translated as CASTKTPGTGELFF.

The chain has TRBV24-1 and TRBJ2-2; D gene uncertain. The CDR3 is 16 residues long. CDR1 KGHDR and CDR2 SFDVKD come from the germline V gene. Trimming removed 0 bases from V and 5 bases from J, with 12 bases in between. The CDR3 region has the DNA TGTGCCACCAGTGATTTGGATACAGTGTCGACCGGGGAGCTGTTTTTT. Its protein product is CATSDLDTVSTGELFF.

The chain employs TRBV6-1 and TRBJ2-5; 7 nucleotides match TRBD2. V dropped 6 bases and J dropped 3; count of bases not matched to a gene: 7. This CDR3 comprises 14 residues. Germline CDR1 reads MNHNS; CDR2 reads SASEGT. CDR3 amino acids: CASRAGNMEETQYF. The CDR3 coding sequence is TGTGCCAGCAGAGCGGGAAATATGGAAGAGACCCAGTACTTC.

V usage is TRBV27 and J usage is TRBJ1-1; D is unclear. With 5 bases removed from V and 1 base from J, the gap between germline ends came to 11 bases. Germline V CDR1 and CDR2: MNHEY, SMNVEV (reference sequence). The CDR3 consists of 14 residues. The CDR3, as DNA: TGTGCCAGCAGTGGCTCCAGGAAGAACACTGAAGCTTTCTTT. Translation gives CASSGSRKNTEAFF.

The chain carries TRBV25-1 and TRBJ2-1; 14 nucleotides line up with TRBD2. From germline, CDR1 is MGHDK and CDR2 SYGVNS. The CDR3 contains 16 residues. Trimming cost V 4 bases and J 4 bases; bases outside gene matches: 3. CDR3 sequence: CASSGLAGGFYNEQFF. CDR3 sequence (DNA): TGTGCCAGCAGTGGACTAGCGGGAGGGTTTTACAATGAGCAGTTCTTC.

The chain uses TRBV24-1 and TRBJ1-2, with 11 bases aligning to TRBD1. V lost 5 bases, J lost 2 bases, and 3 bases stayed unmatched. The CDR3 has 15 amino acids. In germline, CDR1 is KGHDR, CDR2 SFDVKD. CDR3 region: CATSGWTGGNYGYTF. CDR3 DNA sequence: TGTGCCACCAGTGGGTGGACAGGGGGCAACTATGGCTACACCTTC.

This clonotype was counted once. One end of the junction fails to match germline, which may point to a read error. The CDR3 sequence: CASSQAGETQYF. The CDR3 DNA reads as TGTGCCAGCAGTCAAGCTGGAGAGACCCAGTACTTC. The genes are TRBV3-1 and TRBJ2-5, with D hard to call. From germline, CDR1 is LGHDT and CDR2 YNNKEL (reference sequence). The CDR3 is 12 amino acids.